This is a list of T cell receptor beta chains from one sample in a study of blood T cell repertoires in COVID-19. Clones were read by immunoSEQ multiplex PCR, and TCRdb kept only the in-frame ones, dropping some. The repertoire holds 650,000 to 800,000 clones, with approximately 90% as singletons. Sequenced input: peripheral blood. These TCRs come from a woman between 18 and 30 years old with acute or convalescent COVID-19. Each CDR3 is given with its conserved first and last residue. D genes are given only for firm matches. Where a row states a size, it is once, few, many or the class of an expanded clone; other rows omit it.

j_gene: TRBJ1-1; d_gene: .; abundance: .; v_gene: TRBV18; CDR3nt: TGTGCCAGCTCACCACGGACGGGAGGGAACACTGAAGCTTTCTTT; CDR3aa: CASSPRTGGNTEAFF
j_gene: TRBJ1-3; d_gene: TRBD1; abundance: .; v_gene: TRBV11-2; CDR3nt: TGTGCCAGCAGACTTCCGGGACAGGGCTCTGGAAACACCATATATTTT; CDR3aa: CASRLPGQGSGNTIYF
j_gene: TRBJ1-6; d_gene: .; abundance: .; v_gene: TRBV12-3/TRBV12-4; CDR3nt: TGTGCCAGCAGCCGGACTACTTCACCCCTCCACTTT; CDR3aa: CASSRTTSPLHF
j_gene: TRBJ1-2; d_gene: TRBD1; abundance: .; v_gene: TRBV6-5; CDR3nt: TGTGCCAGCAGTTGGGACAGGACATATGGCTACACCTTC; CDR3aa: CASSWDRTYGYTF
j_gene: TRBJ1-3; d_gene: .; abundance: few; v_gene: TRBV2; CDR3nt: TGTGCCAGCAGCCAGGTGTCAAACACCATATATTTT; CDR3aa: CASSQVSNTIYF
j_gene: TRBJ1-2; d_gene: .; abundance: .; v_gene: TRBV27; CDR3nt: TGTGCCAGCAGCCAATCACCCGAGGGACTAGGGGATGGCTACACCTTC; CDR3aa: CASSQSPEGLGDGYTF
j_gene: TRBJ2-7; d_gene: TRBD1; abundance: .; v_gene: TRBV19; CDR3nt: TGTGCCAGTAGCTTATCCAACCCGGACAGGGTATCCTACGAGCAGTACTTC; CDR3aa: CASSLSNPDRVSYEQYF
j_gene: TRBJ2-3; d_gene: TRBD2; abundance: .; v_gene: TRBV4-3; CDR3nt: TGCGCCAGCAGGACAGACCTAGCGGGGGGGGATACGCAGTATTTT; CDR3aa: CASRTDLAGGDTQYF
j_gene: TRBJ2-1; d_gene: .; abundance: .; v_gene: TRBV7-2; CDR3nt: TGTGCCAGCAGCCCCCTGATGGGCGCCTCCTACAATGAGCAGTTCTTC; CDR3aa: CASSPLMGASYNEQFF
j_gene: TRBJ1-4; d_gene: TRBD1; abundance: .; v_gene: TRBV4-1; CDR3nt: TGCGCCAGCAGCCAAGAAAGGACAGGGGGATTCGAAAAACTGTTTTTT; CDR3aa: CASSQERTGGFEKLFF
j_gene: TRBJ2-3; d_gene: TRBD1; abundance: .; v_gene: TRBV29-1; CDR3nt: TGCAGCGGCGGACAGGGGGCTGGCACAGATACGCAGTATTTT; CDR3aa: CSGGQGAGTDTQYF
j_gene: TRBJ1-2; d_gene: .; abundance: .; v_gene: TRBV4-3; CDR3nt: TGCGCCAGCAGCCAAGCGCGGTCTAACTATGGCTACACCTTC; CDR3aa: CASSQARSNYGYTF
j_gene: TRBJ1-2; d_gene: .; abundance: .; v_gene: TRBV6-1; CDR3nt: TGTGCCAGCAGTGAGGGAGAAGGGAATGGCTACACCTTC; CDR3aa: CASSEGEGNGYTF
j_gene: TRBJ2-3; d_gene: TRBD2; abundance: .; v_gene: TRBV11-2; CDR3nt: TGTGCCAGCAGCTTCTCACTAGCGGGGGGCCCCACAGATACGCAGTATTTT; CDR3aa: CASSFSLAGGPTDTQYF
j_gene: TRBJ2-7; d_gene: .; abundance: .; v_gene: TRBV4-1; CDR3nt: TGCGCCAGCAGCCACCTCCTCCGGGACAAGTCCTACGAGCAGTACTTC; CDR3aa: CASSHLLRDKSYEQYF
j_gene: TRBJ2-3; d_gene: .; abundance: .; v_gene: TRBV5-5; CDR3nt: TGTGCCAGCAGCTTTCACACAGATACGCAGTATTTT; CDR3aa: CASSFHTDTQYF
j_gene: TRBJ2-5; d_gene: TRBD1; abundance: .; v_gene: TRBV9; CDR3nt: TGTGCCAGCAGCGCGCTGACAGGGCAAGAGACCCAGTACTTC; CDR3aa: CASSALTGQETQYF
j_gene: TRBJ1-2; d_gene: TRBD1; abundance: few; v_gene: TRBV9; CDR3nt: TGTGCCAGCAGCGTAGAGGGGACCCAGGGGGCGATATATGGCTACACCTTC; CDR3aa: CASSVEGTQGAIYGYTF
j_gene: TRBJ1-6; d_gene: .; abundance: .; v_gene: TRBV6-5; CDR3nt: TGTGCCAGCACTCGAATGGCAGGGGCAGATTCACCCCTCCACTTT; CDR3aa: CASTRMAGADSPLHF
j_gene: TRBJ1-6; d_gene: .; abundance: few; v_gene: TRBV7-2; CDR3nt: TGTGCCAGCAGGACGGACAGCGACAATTCACCCCTCCACTTT; CDR3aa: CASRTDSDNSPLHF
j_gene: TRBJ1-2; d_gene: .; abundance: .; v_gene: TRBV2; CDR3nt: TGTGCCAGCAGTGTATCTAACCCTAACTATGGCTACACCTTC; CDR3aa: CASSVSNPNYGYTF
j_gene: TRBJ2-2; d_gene: .; abundance: .; v_gene: TRBV4-2; CDR3nt: TGTGCCAGCAGCCCCGAGACAGGGAACACCGGGGAGCTGTTTTTT; CDR3aa: CASSPETGNTGELFF
j_gene: TRBJ2-1; d_gene: TRBD2; abundance: once; v_gene: TRBV3-1/TRBV3-2; CDR3nt: TGTGCCAGCAGTCCCCTACCTTTTAGCGGGGGGATCGATGAGCAGTTCTTC; CDR3aa: CASSPLPFSGGIDEQFF
j_gene: TRBJ2-7; d_gene: .; abundance: .; v_gene: TRBV9; CDR3nt: TGTGCCAGCAGCGCCTCGCAGGGGCGAACCTACGAGCAGTACTTC; CDR3aa: CASSASQGRTYEQYF
j_gene: TRBJ1-1; d_gene: TRBD1; abundance: few; v_gene: TRBV7-9; CDR3nt: TGTGCCAGCAGCGAACAGGGGGCCAGGACTGAAGCTTTCTTT; CDR3aa: CASSEQGARTEAFF
j_gene: TRBJ1-5; d_gene: TRBD1; abundance: .; v_gene: TRBV6-5; CDR3nt: TGTGCCAGCAGTTACAGGGACAGGGAGCCAGATCAGCCCCAGCATTTT; CDR3aa: CASSYRDREPDQPQHF
j_gene: TRBJ2-1; d_gene: TRBD2; abundance: .; v_gene: TRBV6-4; CDR3nt: TGTGCCAGCAGCACCGGGACTAGCGGGGCAGAGCAGTTCTTC; CDR3aa: CASSTGTSGAEQFF
j_gene: TRBJ1-1; d_gene: .; abundance: .; v_gene: TRBV18; CDR3nt: TGTGCCAGCTCACCACCTGGGGGGGCTAGGACTGAAGCTTTCTTT; CDR3aa: CASSPPGGARTEAFF
j_gene: TRBJ1-5; d_gene: .; abundance: .; v_gene: TRBV4-3; CDR3nt: TGCGCCAGCAGCCAAGAATGGAGAGAGGGCAATCAGCCCCAGCATTTT; CDR3aa: CASSQEWREGNQPQHF
j_gene: TRBJ2-7; d_gene: TRBD1; abundance: .; v_gene: TRBV28; CDR3nt: TGTGCCAGCAGTGCGCACAGGGGGCGAGTCTACGAGCAGTACTTC; CDR3aa: CASSAHRGRVYEQYF
j_gene: TRBJ1-1; d_gene: TRBD1; abundance: .; v_gene: TRBV15; CDR3nt: TGTGCCACAAACGACAGGGTCTTGATGACTGAAGCTTTCTTT; CDR3aa: CATNDRVLMTEAFF
j_gene: TRBJ1-6; d_gene: .; abundance: .; v_gene: TRBV6-4; CDR3nt: TGTGCCAGCAGTCTATCTAGCTCCTATAATTCACCCCTCCACTTT; CDR3aa: CASSLSSSYNSPLHF
j_gene: TRBJ2-5; d_gene: TRBD2; abundance: .; v_gene: TRBV19; CDR3nt: TGTGCCAGTAGTGTAACAGCGGGGGTCCAAGAGACCCAGTACTTC; CDR3aa: CASSVTAGVQETQYF
j_gene: TRBJ1-3; d_gene: .; abundance: .; v_gene: TRBV29-1; CDR3nt: TGCAGCGTTGAAGAGGAGTGGGGAAACACCATATATTTT; CDR3aa: CSVEEEWGNTIYF
j_gene: TRBJ1-5; d_gene: .; abundance: .; v_gene: TRBV12-3/TRBV12-4; CDR3nt: TGTGCCAGCAGTCCAGGGCGTCGCGAGCCCCAGCATTTT; CDR3aa: CASSPGRREPQHF
j_gene: TRBJ1-2; d_gene: .; abundance: .; v_gene: TRBV5-6; CDR3nt: TGTGCCAGCAGTGGGCGGACACCTAACTATGGCTACACCTTC; CDR3aa: CASSGRTPNYGYTF
j_gene: TRBJ1-5; d_gene: TRBD1; abundance: .; v_gene: TRBV7-8; CDR3nt: TGTGCCAGCAGCTTTTTGCGGCGAGGACAGGTATATGAGTGGGACAATCAGCCCCAGCATTTT; CDR3aa: CASSFLRRGQVYEWDNQPQHF
j_gene: TRBJ1-6; d_gene: TRBD1; abundance: .; v_gene: TRBV6-5; CDR3nt: TGTGCCAGCAGTTTCGCACCGGGACAGGGAAATTCACCCCTCCACTTT; CDR3aa: CASSFAPGQGNSPLHF
j_gene: TRBJ1-5; d_gene: .; abundance: .; v_gene: TRBV21-1; CDR3nt: TGTGCCAGCAGCAGCGGGGGACAGGGGATGAGGGCCAATCAGCCCCAGCATTTT; CDR3aa: CASSSGGQGMRANQPQHF
j_gene: TRBJ1-6; d_gene: .; abundance: .; v_gene: TRBV11-2; CDR3nt: TGTGCCAGCAGCTTAGATCCCGGGTATGGTTCACCCCTCCACTTT; CDR3aa: CASSLDPGYGSPLHF
j_gene: TRBJ2-1; d_gene: .; abundance: .; v_gene: TRBV7-9; CDR3nt: TGTGCCAGCAGCCCACGTTTCCCGAGCTTCGGGGGCTACAATGAGCAGTTCTTC; CDR3aa: CASSPRFPSFGGYNEQFF
j_gene: TRBJ2-7; d_gene: TRBD1; abundance: .; v_gene: TRBV19; CDR3nt: TGTGCCAGTAGTGCCGGGACAGGAGATTACGAGCAGTACTTC; CDR3aa: CASSAGTGDYEQYF
j_gene: TRBJ1-6; d_gene: .; abundance: .; v_gene: TRBV9; CDR3nt: TGTGCCAGCAGCCCTCGGACTCGGCCGGGACCCCTCCACTTT; CDR3aa: CASSPRTRPGPLHF
j_gene: TRBJ2-2; d_gene: TRBD1; abundance: .; v_gene: TRBV11-2; CDR3nt: TGTGCCAGCAGCTTAGTGACAGGGGGGACCGGGGAGCTGTTTTTT; CDR3aa: CASSLVTGGTGELFF
j_gene: TRBJ2-3; d_gene: TRBD1; abundance: .; v_gene: TRBV7-9; CDR3nt: TGTGCCAGCAGTCACGGACAGGGGGGCGCAGATACGCAGTATTTT; CDR3aa: CASSHGQGGADTQYF
j_gene: TRBJ1-1; d_gene: TRBD1; abundance: .; v_gene: TRBV15; CDR3nt: TGTGCCACCAGTTGGGACAGGGGAGGCACTGAAGCTTTCTTT; CDR3aa: CATSWDRGGTEAFF
j_gene: TRBJ1-2; d_gene: TRBD1; abundance: .; v_gene: TRBV30; CDR3nt: TGTGCCTGGAGGGAAAATTCTAGGGCAGGGGGTAACTATGGCTACACCTTC; CDR3aa: CAWRENSRAGGNYGYTF
j_gene: TRBJ2-1; d_gene: TRBD2; abundance: .; v_gene: TRBV7-3; CDR3nt: TGTGCCAGCAGCTTAGGGCTAGCGGGGAATGAGCAGTTCTTC; CDR3aa: CASSLGLAGNEQFF
j_gene: TRBJ2-1; d_gene: TRBD1; abundance: .; v_gene: TRBV7-2; CDR3nt: TGTGCCAGCAGCCCCCAGGGGGTTGAGCAGTTCTTC; CDR3aa: CASSPQGVEQFF
j_gene: TRBJ1-2; d_gene: .; abundance: .; v_gene: TRBV3-1/TRBV3-2; CDR3nt: TGTGCCAGCAGCTCCGGAGATGCGGGGGCCTATGGCTACACCTTC; CDR3aa: CASSSGDAGAYGYTF
j_gene: TRBJ1-1; d_gene: .; abundance: .; v_gene: TRBV3-1/TRBV3-2; CDR3nt: TGTGCCAGCAGCCAAGTCCGAAACATGAACACTGAAGCTTTCTTT; CDR3aa: CASSQVRNMNTEAFF
j_gene: TRBJ1-2; d_gene: .; abundance: .; v_gene: TRBV11-1; CDR3nt: TGTGCCAGCAGCTTTGGATCAGGAGGGGACTATGGCTACACCTTC; CDR3aa: CASSFGSGGDYGYTF
j_gene: TRBJ2-5; d_gene: TRBD1; abundance: .; v_gene: TRBV5-8; CDR3nt: TGTGCCAGCAGCTTGGGGGACAGGGGAACAGAGACCCAGTACTTC; CDR3aa: CASSLGDRGTETQYF
j_gene: TRBJ2-7; d_gene: .; abundance: .; v_gene: TRBV6-5; CDR3nt: TGTGCCAGCAGAGGAAGGGGTTTCTACGAGCAGTACTTC; CDR3aa: CASRGRGFYEQYF
j_gene: TRBJ1-2; d_gene: TRBD1; abundance: once; v_gene: TRBV6-5; CDR3nt: TGTGCCAGCAGTCGGAACGCAGGGGGCCACTATGGCTACACCTTC; CDR3aa: CASSRNAGGHYGYTF
j_gene: TRBJ1-2; d_gene: TRBD1; abundance: .; v_gene: TRBV11-2; CDR3nt: TGTGCCAGCCAACCGGGACAGGGGGCCTATGGCTACACCTTC; CDR3aa: CASQPGQGAYGYTF
j_gene: TRBJ1-4; d_gene: .; abundance: .; v_gene: TRBV5-1; CDR3nt: TGCGCCAGCAGCAAAACCCCCGGCAGGGTCGGAAAACTGTTTTTT; CDR3aa: CASSKTPGRVGKLFF
j_gene: TRBJ1-4; d_gene: .; abundance: many; v_gene: TRBV5-1; CDR3nt: TGCGCCAGCAGCTTGGGCCAGGGTAATGAAAAACTGTTTTTT; CDR3aa: CASSLGQGNEKLFF
j_gene: TRBJ1-1; d_gene: .; abundance: .; v_gene: TRBV5-4; CDR3nt: TGTGCCAGCAGCTGGGAGGGGGGACCGACTGAAGCTTTCTTT; CDR3aa: CASSWEGGPTEAFF
j_gene: TRBJ1-2; d_gene: .; abundance: .; v_gene: TRBV5-1; CDR3nt: TGCGCCAGCTGGCACCCACACTATGGCTACACCTTC; CDR3aa: CASWHPHYGYTF